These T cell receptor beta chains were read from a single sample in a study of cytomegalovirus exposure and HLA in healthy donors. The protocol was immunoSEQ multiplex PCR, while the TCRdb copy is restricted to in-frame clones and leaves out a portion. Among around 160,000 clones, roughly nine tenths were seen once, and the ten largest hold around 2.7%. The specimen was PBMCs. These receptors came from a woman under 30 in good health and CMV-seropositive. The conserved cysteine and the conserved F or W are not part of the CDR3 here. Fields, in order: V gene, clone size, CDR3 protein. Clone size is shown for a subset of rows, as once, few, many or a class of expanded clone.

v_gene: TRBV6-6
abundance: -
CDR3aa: ASGSFYREDNEKLF

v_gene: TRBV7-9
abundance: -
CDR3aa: ASSLPANRVNTEAF

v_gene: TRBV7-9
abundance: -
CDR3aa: ASRPPSEATGELF

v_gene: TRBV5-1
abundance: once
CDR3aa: ASSLAGGRDGYT

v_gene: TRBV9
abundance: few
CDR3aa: ASSPPEDGTGVSDTQY

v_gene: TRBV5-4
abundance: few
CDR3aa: ASSPSGRYEQY

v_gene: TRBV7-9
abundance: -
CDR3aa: ASSLRGIRTDTQY

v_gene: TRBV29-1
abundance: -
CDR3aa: SVDTGGNTDTQY

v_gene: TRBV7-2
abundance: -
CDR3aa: ASSRLRDWDGNEQY

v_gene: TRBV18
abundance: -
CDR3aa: ASSPTGTPTYEQY

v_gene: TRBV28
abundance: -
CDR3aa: ASSLPRLAGGVTDTQY

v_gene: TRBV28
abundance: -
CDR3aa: ASRTGGAADTQY

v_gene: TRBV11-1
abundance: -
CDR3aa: ASSSSYEQY

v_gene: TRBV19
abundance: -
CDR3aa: ASSPMTDRARGYT

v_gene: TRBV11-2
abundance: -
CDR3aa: ASSQLRDTPPNEQF

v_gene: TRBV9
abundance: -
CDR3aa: ASSPRDSRSGNTIY

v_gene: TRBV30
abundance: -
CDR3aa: AWTRGGDRWNEQY

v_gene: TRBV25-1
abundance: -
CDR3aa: ASSEYGAGVTEAF

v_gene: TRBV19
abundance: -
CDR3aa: ASTGFPMNTEAF

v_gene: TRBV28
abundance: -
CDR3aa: ASSLGTGPDTQY

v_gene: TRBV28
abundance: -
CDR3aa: ASSRTLPYEQY

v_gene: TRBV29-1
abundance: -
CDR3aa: SVYRDSNEKLF

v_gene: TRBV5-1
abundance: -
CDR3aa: ASSLGQANTEAF

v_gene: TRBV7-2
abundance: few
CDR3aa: ASSLLLAGDTQY

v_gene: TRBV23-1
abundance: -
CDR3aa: ASLQGGLPYEQY

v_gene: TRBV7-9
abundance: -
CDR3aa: ASSLPQGQGTYEQY

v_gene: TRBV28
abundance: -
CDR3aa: ASSLESVYNEQF

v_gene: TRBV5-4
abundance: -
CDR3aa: ASSPGLGSSYNEQF

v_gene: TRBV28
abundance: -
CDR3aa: ASKGLYEQY

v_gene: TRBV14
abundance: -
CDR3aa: ASSQRQGMNTEAF

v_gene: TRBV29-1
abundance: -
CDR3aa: SVRGQSYGYT

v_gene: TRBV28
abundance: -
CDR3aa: ASSLIGPGGFYGYT

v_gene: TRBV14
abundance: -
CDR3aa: ASSQDEVTEAF

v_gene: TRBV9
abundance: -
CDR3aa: ASSPGLKTDTQY

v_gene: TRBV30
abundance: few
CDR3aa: AYETGGYNSPLH

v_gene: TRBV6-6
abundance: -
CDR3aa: ASSPGSYEQY

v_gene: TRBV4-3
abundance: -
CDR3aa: ASSQAPGQGPYEQY

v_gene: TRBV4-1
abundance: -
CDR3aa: ASSQGGGNYGYT

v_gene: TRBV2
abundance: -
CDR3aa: ASSEDRGGGTEAF